These 5 T cell receptor beta chains were sequenced from one sample in a study of regulatory T cells in long-lasting Graves disease. iRepertoire HTBI primers and Arm-PCR of CDR3 regions built TCR beta libraries. From the multiplex PCR reads, TCRdb called clonotypes with MiXCR, one entry per CDR3 protein. The data hold around 470,000 distinct CDR3 sequences, with 14% observed a single time. Regarding time point: newly diagnosed GD, antithyroid drugs for less than 3 months. From RNA extracted from PBMCs, the TCR library was made. These data were also filed under a second study, of T cells in Graves' hyperthyroidism and ophthalmopathy.

This specimen consisted of peripheral blood mononuclear cells (PBMCs), obtained at new diagnosis, from a patient treated with antithyroid drugs. Receptor source: a woman aged 45-65 years with Graves disease.

This clonotype was detected only a few times. The V call is TRBV4-2, the J call TRBJ2-5; possible D gene TRBD2, 5 bases. Trimming removed 0 bases at V and 4 bases at J, with 12 bases between. This CDR3 has 15 amino acids. CDR1 is LGHNA and CDR2 is YNFKEQ in the germline V gene. In nucleotides, the CDR3 is TGTGCCAGCAGCCAAGATAGTTCCGAGGGAGAGACCCAGTACTTC. The encoded protein is CASSQDSSEGETQYF.

In its sample, this clonotype was seen many times. The chain recombines TRBV2 with TRBJ1-2; possible D gene TRBD1, 5 bases. V gave up 2 bases and J gave up 7 bases, with 8 bases separating them. Germline CDR1 is SNHLY and CDR2 is FYNNEI. The CDR3 has 12 residues. In DNA form, the CDR3 reads TGTGCCAGCAGTGAACCCGGGGGTGGCTACACCTTC. Its translation: CASSEPGGGYTF.

This clonotype has just one count. An end of the junction does not agree with germline; a read error may underlie this. The V and J genes are TRBV9 and TRBJ2-1; either TRBD1 or TRBD2 may supply D (5 bases each). Per the germline V gene, CDR1 is SGDLS and CDR2 is YYNGEE. There are 16 residues in the CDR3. The CDR3 spells CASTVEAGSSYNEQFF. Written as DNA, the CDR3 is TGTGCCAGCACCGTAGAGGCAGGGAGCTCCTACAATGAGCAGTTCTTC.

A few counts support this clonotype. The chain recombines TRBV19 with TRBJ2-7, with TRBD1 matching over 7 bases. The V segment lost 3 bases and the J segment 2 bases; nucleotides outside the gene matches: 13. The CDR3 loop spans 17 amino acids. Per the germline V gene, CDR1 is LNHDA and CDR2 is SQIVND (reference sequence). The CDR3 protein is CASSIFGMGTETYEQYF. The CDR3, as DNA: TGTGCCAGTAGTATTTTCGGAATGGGGACAGAGACCTACGAGCAGTACTTC.

The rearrangement uses TRBV30 and TRBJ2-3, with 13 nucleotides matching TRBD2. This CDR3 has 15 amino acids. The junction had 14 bases not matched to a gene; V was cut back by 8 bases and J by 9 bases. CDR1 and CDR2 from the germline V gene are GTSNPN and SVGIG (reference sequence). Written as DNA, the CDR3 is TGTGCCAGTAGTACGGGGACTAGCGGGGCCGGCACGCAGTATTTT. This encodes CASSTGTSGAGTQYF.